Presented here are 27 T cell receptor beta chains from one specimen sequenced in a study of cytomegalovirus exposure and HLA in healthy donors. The study ran its PCR with 60 Vbeta and 13 Jbeta primers. Some clones are missing from TCRdb's copy, which holds only in-frame ones; the method was immunoSEQ multiplex PCR. In the table there are under 85,000 clones, roughly 78% of which are singletons. The source material was PBMCs. The receptors here all came from a woman aged 25-40 years in good health and CMV-seronegative.

The CDR3 bases are TGCGCCACCCAAAAGGACAGGGCTTACACAGATACGCAGTATTTT. It specifies CATQKDRAYTDTQYF. The gene calls are TRBV4-3 and TRBJ2-3, with 8 positions matching TRBD1. Germline-derived CDR1 and CDR2 are LGHNA and YSLEER. Trimming took 10 bases from V and 2 from J; bases not matched to a gene: 11. CDR3 size: 15 residues.

This clone was picked up one time. The chain uses TRBV5-4 and TRBJ1-2; 7 nucleotides match TRBD1. The junction had 4 bases not matched to a gene; V was cut back by 3 bases and J by 8 bases. CDR1 is SGHNT, CDR2 YYREEE, per germline (reference sequence). The CDR3 is 12 residues long. The CDR3 DNA reads TGTGCCAGCAGCTGGGTGGGACAGGGCTACACCTTC. It codes for CASSWVGQGYTF.

CDR3 loop: CASSQVGQYTEAFF. The CDR3 nucleotides read TGCGCCAGCAGCCAAGTGGGCCAGTACACTGAAGCTTTCTTT. The chain carries TRBV4-1 and TRBJ1-1; unclear D gene. In germline, CDR1 is MGHRA, CDR2 YSYEKL. With 1 base removed from V and 3 bases from J, the gap between germline ends came to 9 bases. This CDR3 has 14 amino acids.

The CDR3 nucleotides read TGTGCCATCGGCCCCACATTCTACGAGCAGTACTTC. Residues: CAIGPTFYEQYF. This chain links TRBV10-3 with TRBJ2-7; no reliable D call. V was shortened by 8 bases and J by 3 bases, with 11 bases between the two germline ends. Germline assignment: CDR1 ENHRY and CDR2 SYGVKD. The CDR3 has 12 residues.

V gene TRBV5-1 combines with J gene TRBJ1-1, with D hard to call. The germline V and J ends were trimmed by 2 bases and 0 bases, with 8 bases remaining between them. The length of the CDR3 is 14 residues. Looked up from germline, CDR1 is SGHRS and CDR2 is YFSETQ. CDR3 region: CASSLGDLNTEAFF. The CDR3 DNA is TGCGCCAGCAGCTTAGGAGATTTGAACACTGAAGCTTTCTTT.

This clone was seen more than once but under ten times. The gene calls are TRBV7-9 and TRBJ2-7, with 10 bases that match TRBD1. The CDR3 has 14 residues. V trimming: 5 bases; J trimming: 11 bases; junction bases outside the gene matches: 12. Germline assignment: CDR1 SEHNR and CDR2 FQNEAQ (reference sequence). CDR3 loop: CASSQGQGKVVKYF. The CDR3, as DNA: TGTGCCAGCAGCCAGGGACAGGGGAAGGTAGTAAAGTACTTC.

The sample holds one count of this clone. V is TRBV9 and J is TRBJ2-1; 7 nucleotides match TRBD2. V lost 3 bases, J lost 12 bases, and 12 bases stayed unmatched. The germline V gene encodes CDR1 SGDLS and CDR2 YYNGEE. The CDR3 runs 14 residues. CDR3 DNA: TGTGCCAGCAGCGCCGGGACTAAAGTCCCAGGGCAGTTCTTC. Encoded protein: CASSAGTKVPGQFF.

This clone is a singleton in its sample. This chain uses TRBV5-4 with TRBJ2-7, with TRBD1 identical over 7 bases. The CDR3 consists of 14 residues. Per the germline V gene, CDR1 is SGHNT and CDR2 is YYREEE (reference sequence). J lost 6 bases, V lost 2 bases, and 8 bases had no gene match. CDR3 amino acids: CASSFSDRATEQYF. In DNA, the CDR3 is TGTGCCAGCAGCTTCTCTGACAGGGCGACCGAGCAGTACTTC.

The chain recombines TRBV6-1 with TRBJ2-7; D may be TRBD1 (5 bases). V dropped 2 bases and J dropped 7 bases, with 30 bases sitting between them. The germline CDR1 and CDR2 sequences are MNHNS and SASEGT. The CDR3 consists of 19 residues. The CDR3 spells CASSEYPLSQTATPWEQYF. The CDR3 bases are TGTGCCAGCAGTGAATACCCGTTGTCGCAGACAGCGACCCCGTGGGAGCAGTACTTC.

In its sample, this clone was seen once. This chain uses TRBV7-8 with TRBJ2-7, with TRBD2 as a possible D gene (6 bases). The CDR3 loop spans 16 amino acids. The V end was cut by 1 base, the J end by 0 bases, with 13 bases between. Germline lookup yields CDR1 SGHVS and CDR2 FQNEAQ. DNA of the CDR3: TGTGCCAGCAGCTTAGGGGAAACGGGGGTCTCCTACGAGCAGTACTTC. It specifies CASSLGETGVSYEQYF.

This rearrangement joins TRBV7-8 to TRBJ1-5; TRBD1 matches 8 bases. The junction had 8 bases not matched to a gene; V was cut back by 1 base and J by 6 bases. The CDR3 has 16 amino acids. Per germline, CDR1 SGHVS and CDR2 FQNEAQ. In DNA form, the CDR3 reads TGTGCCAGCAGCTTAGTATCAGGGGGCATGAGTCAGCCCCAGCATTTT. It codes for CASSLVSGGMSQPQHF.

The chain is built from TRBV28 and TRBJ2-1; D might be TRBD1 (5 bases). This CDR3 region has 13 residues. The germline V and J ends were trimmed by 4 bases and 6 bases, with 10 bases remaining between them. Germline-derived CDR1 and CDR2 are MDHEN and SYDVKM. DNA of the CDR3: TGTGCCAGCAGTTACAGGCTTATCAATGAGCAGTTCTTC. This gives the protein CASSYRLINEQFF.

This chain links TRBV10-3 with TRBJ1-2; no reliable D call. This CDR3 contains 16 residues. V lost 0 bases, J lost 3 bases, and 14 bases lay in between. Germline V lookup: CDR1 ENHRY, CDR2 SYGVKD. CDR3 region: CAISESNRLRDYGYTF. The DNA of the CDR3 is TGTGCCATCAGTGAGTCAAACCGCCTCCGGGACTATGGCTACACCTTC.

V gene TRBV25-1 combines with J gene TRBJ1-2; D unclear. Germline V gene lookup returns CDR1 MGHDK and CDR2 SYGVNS. V dropped 2 bases and J dropped 7 bases, with 11 bases sitting between them. This CDR3 contains 13 residues. As DNA, the CDR3 is TGTGCCAGCAGTGAAGGTGTCTTCGGTGGCTACACCTTC. This encodes CASSEGVFGGYTF.

The chain employs TRBV6-5 and TRBJ2-7; D is possibly TRBD2 (5 bases). V dropped 0 bases and J dropped 4 bases, with 16 bases sitting between them. CDR1 and CDR2 from the germline V gene are MNHEY and SVGAGI. CDR3 length: 16 amino acids. The CDR3 DNA follows: TGTGCCAGCAGTTACTCGCAGAGGAGCCGCGGGTACGAGCAGTACTTC. Its translation: CASSYSQRSRGYEQYF.

The chain joins TRBV5-4 to TRBJ2-5, with D possibly being TRBD1 (6 bases). The CDR3 length is 16 residues. The V gene lost 2 bases and the J gene lost 2 bases, with 16 bases spanning the gap. Germline V gives CDR1 SGHNT, CDR2 YYREEE (reference sequence). The DNA for the CDR3 is TGTGCCAGCAGCTTTATCTTGGGACATACACAAGAGACCCAGTACTTC. Its translation: CASSFILGHTQETQYF.

The chain has TRBV5-6 and TRBJ1-1, with unresolved D. The CDR3 sequence is 12 residues long. Trimming took off 2 bases at V and 5 bases at J, with 7 bases between the two ends. Germline CDR1 is SGHDT and CDR2 is YYEEEE. The chain's CDR3 is CASSLISTEAFF. The CDR3 nucleotides read TGTGCCAGCAGCTTAATATCTACTGAAGCTTTCTTT.

The gene calls are TRBV4-1 and TRBJ2-7, with 11 nucleotides matching TRBD2. The V and J ends lost 1 base and 3 bases, in that order; junction bases with no gene match: 8. Germline CDR1 reads MGHRA; CDR2 reads YSYEKL. CDR3 size: 17 residues. CDR3 bases: TGCGCCAGCAGCCAAGGGTCTAGCGGGGGGAAGGACTACGAGCAGTACTTC. This sequence encodes CASSQGSSGGKDYEQYF.

J is TRBJ2-5 and V is TRBV7-2; the D gene is possibly TRBD1 (6 bases). The CDR3 contains 15 residues. Germline V gene sequence: CDR1 SGHTA, CDR2 FQGNSA. V shed 5 bases and J shed 5 bases, with 18 bases lying between them. CDR3 residues: CASSLQGTSHETQYF. The CDR3, as DNA: TGTGCCAGCAGCCTTCAGGGGACATCCCATGAGACCCAGTACTTC. Filled out from reference TRBV7-2 and TRBJ2-5, the complete variable domain reads GAGVSQSPSNKVTEKGKDVELRCDPISGHTALYWYRQSLGQGLEFLIYFQGNSAPDKSGLPSDRFSAERTGGSVSTLTIQRTQQEDSAVYLCASSLQGTSHETQYFGPGTRLLVL.

Notes on this clone: Other DNA variants within this sample encode the same CDR3. The chain is built from TRBV5-8 and TRBJ1-2; weak D call: TRBD1 (6 bases). The germline V and J ends were trimmed by 2 bases and 2 bases, with 7 bases remaining between them. Per germline, CDR1 SGHTS and CDR2 YDEGEE. This CDR3 comprises 13 residues. The CDR3 region is CASSLGQNYGYTF. The DNA for the CDR3 is TGTGCCAGCAGCTTAGGACAGAACTATGGCTACACCTTC.

V is TRBV30 and J is TRBJ1-4, with D perhaps matching TRBD1 (6 bases). V was cut by 0 bases and J by 13 bases, with 12 bases left in between. This CDR3 has 12 amino acids. Germline V gene sequence: CDR1 GTSNPN, CDR2 SVGIG (reference sequence). The CDR3, as DNA: TGTGCCTGGAGTGTAACACAGGGTCTACTGTTTTTT. The encoded protein is CAWSVTQGLLFF.

The sample holds a few counts of this clone. The chain employs TRBV7-9 and TRBJ2-3, with 7 bases that match TRBD2. The CDR3 sequence is 17 residues long. Losses at the gene ends were 0 bases for V and 3 bases for J; bases not matched to a gene: 9. CDR1 is SEHNR and CDR2 is FQNEAQ in the germline V gene (reference sequence). The CDR3, as DNA: TGTGCCAGCAGCTTAGCGGGAGGGGAGAAGGGGACAGATACGCAGTATTTT. Protein: CASSLAGGEKGTDTQYF.

The CDR3 DNA sequence: TGCGCCAGCAGCCAAGATACCACAGGGGTTTTCGATGAGCAGTTCTTC. Its protein product is CASSQDTTGVFDEQFF. The V gene is TRBV4-1, the J gene TRBJ2-1; 7 bases agree with TRBD1. Germline V CDR1 and CDR2: MGHRA, YSYEKL. V lost 0 bases to trimming and J lost 8 bases; unmatched junction nucleotides: 10. The CDR3 has 16 residues.

This chain joins TRBV15 and TRBJ2-5, with TRBD2 as a possible D gene (6 bases). The CDR3 runs 15 residues. V was pared by 3 bases and J by 1 base, with 12 bases between. Germline values: CDR1 LNHNV, CDR2 YYDKDF (reference sequence). The CDR3 is CATSRGLASQETQYF. As DNA, the CDR3 is TGTGCCACCAGCAGGGGGCTAGCGTCCCAAGAGACCCAGTACTTC.

The V gene is TRBV7-8, the J gene TRBJ2-5; D remains unclear. V shed 1 base and J shed 5 bases, with 5 bases lying between them. The V gene's germline CDR1 is SGHVS and CDR2 FQNEAQ. The CDR3 consists of 12 residues. The CDR3 here is CASSLGRETQYF. CDR3 DNA: TGTGCCAGCAGCTTAGGGCGGGAGACCCAGTACTTC.

The chain employs TRBV1 and TRBJ2-2; the table names TRBD2, a call not compared with the DNA. TRBV1 is marked as a pseudogene. The CDR3 length is 18 residues. CDR3 protein: CTSSQDVAGGPPTGELFF. CDR3 in DNA: TGCACCAGCAGCCAAGACGTCGCGGGGGGTCCACCCACCGGGGAGCTGTTTTTT.

The rearrangement uses TRBV6-1 and TRBJ2-3; maybe TRBD1 (6 bases). This CDR3 is 14 amino acids long. CDR1 and CDR2 (germline): MNHNS, SASEGT. Trimming removed 8 bases at V and 0 bases at J, with 12 bases between. CDR3 in DNA: TGTGCCAGCGGCGGACAGATTAGCACAGATACGCAGTATTTT. Translated, it gives CASGGQISTDTQYF.